Following are 21 T cell receptor beta chains from one sample sequenced in a study of Ad26.COV2.S vaccination and SARS-CoV-2 variants. Sequenced by immunoSEQ multiplex PCR; TCRdb stores in-frame clones only, minus some. The data hold more than 150,000 clones, with 87% observed a single time. Specimen: peripheral blood, collected after recovery from COVID-19. The origin of the receptors is a human donor who had recovered from COVID-19.

V and J are TRBV11-3 and TRBJ2-7; TRBD2 aligns across 11 bases. Germline V CDR1 and CDR2: SGHNT, YENEEA. The CDR3 runs 16 residues. The V segment lost 3 bases and the J segment 1 base; nucleotides outside the gene matches: 5. This CDR3 reads CASSLSGTSGSYEQYF. DNA of the CDR3: TGTGCCAGCAGCTTGTCGGGGACTAGCGGATCCTACGAGCAGTACTTC.

V usage is TRBV9 and J usage is TRBJ1-1; 7 positions match TRBD1. V gave up 0 bases and J gave up 1 base; unmatched junction bases: 12. The CDR3 sequence is 18 residues long. Germline CDR1 and CDR2: SGDLS and YYNGEE. CDR3 DNA: TGTGCCAGCAGCGTAGGGTTGAGGACAGGAGCCGGGAACACTGAAGCTTTCTTT. Translating it yields CASSVGLRTGAGNTEAFF.

The genes are TRBV6-5 and TRBJ1-6, with 11 bases identical to TRBD1. The CDR3 has 16 amino acids. Germline values: CDR1 MNHEY, CDR2 SVGAGI. The V and J ends lost 0 bases and 9 bases, in that order; junction bases with no gene match: 4. CDR3 bases: TGTGCCAGCAGTTACTCCGGGACAGGGGGAAGTTCACCCCTCCACTTT. Translating gives CASSYSGTGGSSPLHF.

The chain has TRBV7-6 and TRBJ1-3; 10 positions match TRBD1. The CDR3 runs 15 residues. V was clipped by 3 bases and J by 8 bases; unmatched bases: 7. Germline V lookup: CDR1 SGHVS, CDR2 FNYEAQ. The CDR3 nucleotides read TGTGCCAGCAGCTTGGGGGACAGGGGTTGGGACACCATATATTTT. This encodes CASSLGDRGWDTIYF.

The chain carries TRBV6-5 and TRBJ1-5; 8 nucleotides align to TRBD1. V shed 7 bases, J shed 3 bases, and the junction held 5 bases outside the gene matches. CDR1 and CDR2 from the germline V gene are MNHEY and SVGAGI. The CDR3 is 14 amino acids. The CDR3 is CASKPTGDNQPQHF. The CDR3 DNA sequence: TGTGCCAGCAAACCGACAGGGGACAATCAGCCCCAGCATTTT.

The chain is built from TRBV12-3 or TRBV12-4 and TRBJ1-3; D call uncertain. The CDR3 is made up of 12 amino acids. V was shortened by 1 base and J by 7 bases, with 5 bases between the two germline ends. DNA of the CDR3: TGTGCCAGCAGTTTAGGGCCCAACACCATATATTTT. Translated: CASSLGPNTIYF.

The genes are TRBV7-9 and TRBJ2-3; tentatively, D is TRBD2 (6 bases). The CDR3 consists of 13 residues. Germline V gives CDR1 SEHNR, CDR2 FQNEAQ (reference sequence). The V end lost 11 bases, the J end lost 2 bases, and 14 bases lay between the germline ends. CDR3 sequence reads: CAGGSRTTDTQYF. As DNA, the CDR3 is TGTGCCGGAGGGAGCCGGACCACAGATACGCAGTATTTT.

The V and J genes are TRBV28 and TRBJ1-2; 8 nucleotides line up with TRBD1. Germline trimming cut 5 bases from V and 4 bases from J; bases unmatched to any gene: 6. The length of the CDR3 is 14 residues. Germline CDR1 and CDR2: MDHEN and SYDVKM. The CDR3 DNA reads TGTGCCAGCAGTCCCGGACAGGGAACCTATGGCTACACCTTC. Its translation is CASSPGQGTYGYTF.

The chain has TRBV9 and TRBJ1-5; possible D gene TRBD1, 6 bases. V gave up 4 bases and J gave up 7 bases, with 18 bases separating them. Germline assignment: CDR1 SGDLS and CDR2 YYNGEE. The CDR3 sequence is 15 residues long. The CDR3 reads CASSPTAGVQQPQHF. CDR3 DNA sequence: TGTGCCAGCAGCCCGACAGCAGGGGTTCAACAGCCCCAGCATTTT. The variable domain in full, completed from reference TRBV9 and TRBJ1-5, reads DSGVTQTPKHLITATGQRVTLRCSPRSGDLSVYWYQQSLDQGLQFLIQYYNGEERAKGNILERFSAQQFPDLHSELNLSSLELGDSALYFCASSPTAGVQQPQHFGDGTRLSIL.

The rearrangement links TRBV14 to TRBJ2-7; TRBD1 agrees at 10 bases. CDR1 is SGHDN, CDR2 FVKESK, per germline. The CDR3 has 21 amino acids. V gave up 3 bases and J gave up 3 bases; unmatched junction bases: 23. The CDR3 DNA is TGTGCCAGCAGCCAGGGCTTGACCGGGACAGGGGAACAAGTCAGCTTCTACGAGCAGTACTTC. Translated, it gives CASSQGLTGTGEQVSFYEQYF.

The sample holds one count of this clone. This chain links TRBV28 with TRBJ1-2; no clear D. V was shortened by 5 bases and J by 1 base, with 14 bases between the two germline ends. Germline V lookup: CDR1 MDHEN, CDR2 SYDVKM. CDR3 length equals 15 residues. The CDR3 coding sequence is TGTGCCAGCAGTACCAACAGCCGTCTTAACTATGGCTACACCTTC. Amino acid sequence: CASSTNSRLNYGYTF.

This chain joins TRBV5-1 and TRBJ1-4; 9 bases are a match to TRBD1. CDR3 size: 17 residues. CDR1 is SGHRS, CDR2 YFSETQ, per germline. Losses at the gene ends were 0 bases for V and 8 bases for J; bases not matched to a gene: 11. DNA of the CDR3: TGCGCCAGCAGCTTGGCCGTTCTTGGGACAGGGTGGGAAAAACTGTTTTTT. Its protein product is CASSLAVLGTGWEKLFF.

This chain joins TRBV7-6 and TRBJ1-1; 10 bases fit TRBD1. Germline V lookup: CDR1 SGHVS, CDR2 FNYEAQ. This CDR3 is 15 amino acids long. V trimming: 5 bases; J trimming: 11 bases; junction bases outside the gene matches: 14. CDR3 residues: CASSLDEGAGQGAFF. CDR3 nucleotide sequence: TGTGCCAGCAGCCTCGATGAAGGGGCGGGACAGGGGGCTTTCTTT.

The V call is TRBV7-2, the J call TRBJ2-1; D unclear. Germline CDR1 SGHTA, CDR2 FQGNSA. There are 11 residues in the CDR3. Trimming took 8 bases from V and 4 from J, leaving 6 bases between them. In DNA, the CDR3 is TGTGCCAGCCGTGTATACAATGAGCAGTTCTTC. This sequence encodes CASRVYNEQFF.

This clone appeared a single time. The rearrangement links TRBV27 to TRBJ2-7; 7 bases fit TRBD2. CDR3 length: 14 residues. J gave up 3 bases and V 6 bases, and 8 bases lay outside the gene matches. Looked up from germline, CDR1 is MNHEY and CDR2 is SMNVEV (reference sequence). CDR3 residues: CASSLGGEFYEQYF. The CDR3 bases are TGTGCCAGCAGCCTGGGGGGGGAATTCTACGAGCAGTACTTC.

CDR3 coding DNA: TGTGCCAGCAGCCGCGGTACATCCCAAGAGACCCAGTACTTC. This sequence encodes CASSRGTSQETQYF. The genes are TRBV6-5 and TRBJ2-5; no reliable D call. In germline, CDR1 is MNHEY, CDR2 SVGAGI. Trimming left V 6 bases short and J 1 base short, with 12 bases between. This CDR3 region has 14 residues.

A few counts support this clone. The V gene is TRBV27, the J gene TRBJ2-7; the match to TRBD2 covers 9 bases. The CDR3 has 15 amino acids. Germline V gene sequence: CDR1 MNHEY, CDR2 SMNVEV (reference sequence). Germline trimming cut 5 bases from V and 4 bases from J; bases unmatched to any gene: 9. The CDR3 reads CASSALAGAKYEQYF. CDR3 sequence (DNA): TGTGCCAGCAGTGCATTAGCGGGAGCTAAATACGAGCAGTACTTC.

V usage is TRBV19 and J usage is TRBJ2-3; TRBD1 matches 7 bases. Germline CDR1 and CDR2: LNHDA and SQIVND (reference sequence). The CDR3 extends over 13 amino acids. V dropped 6 bases and J dropped 2; count of bases not matched to a gene: 2. This CDR3 is CASRQGTTDTQYF. The CDR3, as DNA: TGTGCCAGTAGACAGGGGACCACAGATACGCAGTATTTT.

This clone is medium-sized in the sample. The chain joins TRBV6-6 to TRBJ1-1; the match to TRBD1 covers 10 bases. Losses at the gene ends were 7 bases for V and 3 bases for J; bases not matched to a gene: 5. Germline V CDR1 and CDR2: MNHNY, SVGAGI (reference sequence). This CDR3 has 14 amino acids. CDR3 in amino acids: CASNDRGQYTEAFF. For the CDR3, the DNA is TGTGCCAGCAACGACAGGGGGCAATACACTGAAGCTTTCTTT.

The chain combines TRBV15 with TRBJ1-4, with 11 positions matching TRBD1. Unmatched junction bases numbered 2, after V lost 5 bases and J lost 6 bases. The germline V gene has CDR1 LNHNV and CDR2 YYDKDF (reference sequence). The CDR3 spans 14 residues. CDR3 loop: CATSADRGHEKLFF. The CDR3 nucleotides read TGTGCCACCAGCGCGGACAGGGGGCATGAAAAACTGTTTTTT.

The chain couples TRBV18 to TRBJ2-5; D is undetermined. The V end was cut by 5 bases, the J end by 2 bases, with 9 bases between. The CDR3 extends over 13 amino acids. Germline V CDR1 and CDR2: KGHSH, LQKENI. CDR3 in amino acids: CASSYEAQETQYF. The CDR3 DNA follows: TGTGCCAGCTCATACGAAGCACAAGAGACCCAGTACTTC.